Listed here are 7 T cell receptor beta chains from one sample, sequenced in a study of T cells in women clearing cervical HPV infection (dated by TCRdb to the late 2010s). Libraries came from the immunoSEQ multiplex PCR assay. Entries here come from immuneACCESS through TCRdb and include only in-frame sequences with V and J called. Some clones fail to appear in such tables; in the studies checked, an unresolved V gene covers under half of the shortfall, and the cause of the remainder is unknown. This sample's table carries around 22,000 clones. The ten largest account for roughly 3.5% of the sample. The sequenced sample was blood buffy coat. The receptors were sampled from a woman aged 18-70 years with a cervical HPV16 infection that either progressed to CIN3+ or cleared (not recorded which).

About this clone: The read terminates 3 residues ahead of where the CDR3 ends, so the germline J gene completes it. The chain links TRBV19 to TRBJ1-6; 8 bases align to TRBD1. The CDR3 loop spans 15 amino acids. V was clipped by 5 bases and J by 7 bases; unmatched bases: 7. Germline V gene data show CDR1 as LNHDA and CDR2 as SQIVND (reference sequence). The DNA read from the CDR3 is TGTGCCAGTAGTCCTCGGGACAGGAGAAATTCACCC. It specifies CASSPRDRRNSP. The full-length CDR3 reads as CASSPRDRRNSPLHF.

As regards this clone: The read ends 3 residues early relative to the CDR3; the germline J gene fills the gap. The chain links TRBV28 to TRBJ1-5, with 12 bases lining up with TRBD1. CDR3 length: 16 amino acids. Per the germline V gene, CDR1 is MDHEN and CDR2 is SYDVKM. The V and J ends lost 3 bases and 6 bases, in that order; junction bases with no gene match: 6. CDR3 bases read: TGTGCCAGCAGTTTGCCCCGGGACAGGGGGCTTCAGCCC. Translating it yields CASSLPRDRGLQP. The entire CDR3 protein is CASSLPRDRGLQPQHF.

As regards this clone: Read sequence stops 3 residues before the CDR3 end, and the germline J gene provides the missing end. The chain combines TRBV2 with TRBJ2-5; 11 nucleotides agree with TRBD2. Trimming at V came to 7 bases and at J to 4 bases, leaving 8 bases not matched to a gene. The germline V gene encodes CDR1 SNHLY and CDR2 FYNNEI. The CDR3 is made up of 15 amino acids. CDR3 sequence reads: CASTKASGRLETQYF. CDR3 DNA (partial): TGTGCCAGCACAAAGGCTAGCGGGAGGTTAGAGACC.

Details on this clone: Sequencing ends 3 residues short of the CDR3 end; the germline J gene provides the rest. V usage is TRBV7-6 and J usage is TRBJ2-1; possibly TRBD2 for D (5 bases). Germline V gene sequence: CDR1 SGHVS, CDR2 FNYEAQ. Trimming took off 4 bases at V and 7 bases at J, with 8 bases between the two ends. This CDR3 region has 12 residues. CDR3 DNA, as far as it was read: TGTGCCAGCAGCTCCAGCGGAAATGAG. Its translation: CASSSSGNE. The whole CDR3 is CASSSSGNEQFF.

As to this clone: The read ends 3 residues early relative to the CDR3; the germline J gene fills the gap. V is TRBV2 and J is TRBJ1-1, with 8 bases matching TRBD1. Germline V gene data show CDR1 as SNHLY and CDR2 as FYNNEI. CDR3 length: 16 amino acids. The ends lost 3 bases at V and 4 bases at J; junction bases unmatched: 10. The CDR3 region is CASSDGRGRPGTEAFF. The CDR3 DNA, read in part, is TGTGCCAGCAGTGACGGCAGGGGGCGGCCAGGCACTGAA.

To note about this clone: The read ends 3 residues shy of where the CDR3 ends; the end is completed using the germline J gene. The chain has TRBV7-9 and TRBJ2-7, with a tentative D call TRBD2 (6 bases). This CDR3 contains 14 residues. In germline, CDR1 is SEHNR, CDR2 FQNEAQ (reference sequence). V was cut by 1 base and J by 5 bases, with 12 bases left in between. The DNA read from the CDR3 is TGTGCCAGCAGCTTAGGCGGGAACGGCCACGAG. As protein: CASSLGGNGHE. The complete CDR3 sequence is CASSLGGNGHEQYF. The full variable domain, in which reference TRBV7-9 and TRBJ2-7 provide the parts outside the CDR3, is DTGVSQNPRHKITKRGQNVTFRCDPISEHNRLYWYRQTLGQGPEFLTYFQNEAQLEKSRLLSDRFSAERPKGSFSTLEIQRTEQGDSAMYLCASSLGGNGHEQYFGPGTRLTVT.

Notes on this clone: The observed sequence ends 3 residues before the CDR3 terminus, with the missing tail filled in from the germline J gene. The rearrangement uses TRBV5-1 and TRBJ2-7; 7 positions agree with TRBD1. Trimming cost V 3 bases and J 6 bases; bases outside gene matches: 6. Germline V gene data show CDR1 as SGHRS and CDR2 as YFSETQ. The CDR3 totals 13 residues. Partial CDR3 DNA: TGCGCCAGCAGCTCAGACACAGGGGTCGAG. This gives the protein CASSSDTGVE. The whole CDR3 sequence reads CASSSDTGVEQYF.